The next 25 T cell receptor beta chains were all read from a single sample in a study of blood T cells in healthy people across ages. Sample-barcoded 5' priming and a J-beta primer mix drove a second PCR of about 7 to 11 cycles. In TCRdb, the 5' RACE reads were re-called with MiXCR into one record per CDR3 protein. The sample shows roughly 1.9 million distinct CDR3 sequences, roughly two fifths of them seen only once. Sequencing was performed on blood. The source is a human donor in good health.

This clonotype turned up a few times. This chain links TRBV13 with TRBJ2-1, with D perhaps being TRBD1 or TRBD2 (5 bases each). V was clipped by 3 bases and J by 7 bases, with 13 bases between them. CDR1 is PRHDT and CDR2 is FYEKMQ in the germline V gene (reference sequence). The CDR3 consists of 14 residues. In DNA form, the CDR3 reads TGTGCCAGCAGCTTGGGGGAGCAGTGGAATGAGCAGTTCTTC. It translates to CASSLGEQWNEQFF. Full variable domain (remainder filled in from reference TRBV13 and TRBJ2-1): AAGVIQSPRHLIKEKRETATLKCYPIPRHDTVYWYQQGPGQDPQFLISFYEKMQSDKGSIPDRFSAQQFSDYHSELNMSSLELGDSALYFCASSLGEQWNEQFFGPGTRLTVL.

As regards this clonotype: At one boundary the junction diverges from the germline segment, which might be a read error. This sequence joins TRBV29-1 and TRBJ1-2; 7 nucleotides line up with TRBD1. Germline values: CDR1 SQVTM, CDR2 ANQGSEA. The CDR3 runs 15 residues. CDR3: CSVEARQGGNYGYTF. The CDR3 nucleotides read TGCAGCGTCGAAGCTCGACAGGGAGGGAACTATGGCTACACCTTC.

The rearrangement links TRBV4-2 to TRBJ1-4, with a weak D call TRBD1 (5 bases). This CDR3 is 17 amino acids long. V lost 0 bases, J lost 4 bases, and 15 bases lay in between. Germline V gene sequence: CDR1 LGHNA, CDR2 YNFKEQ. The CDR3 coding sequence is TGTGCCAGCAGCCAAGATCTAGGAAGGGGAATTAATGAAAAACTGTTTTTT. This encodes CASSQDLGRGINEKLFF.

The CDR3 nucleotides are TGTGCCAGCAGTCTGGGCCAGAACACTAATCAGCCCCAGCATTTT. Amino acid sequence: CASSLGQNTNQPQHF. This chain connects TRBV7-9 to TRBJ1-5; no clear D gene. This CDR3 spans 15 amino acids. V was pared by 6 bases and J by 4 bases, with 16 bases between. Germline CDR1 is SEHNR and CDR2 is FQNEAQ (reference sequence).

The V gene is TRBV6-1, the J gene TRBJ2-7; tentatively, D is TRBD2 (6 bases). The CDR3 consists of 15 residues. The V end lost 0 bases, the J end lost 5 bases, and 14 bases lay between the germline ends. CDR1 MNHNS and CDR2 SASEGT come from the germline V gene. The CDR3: CASSEAPGTGDEQYF. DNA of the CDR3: TGTGCCAGCAGTGAAGCTCCCGGGACTGGAGACGAGCAGTACTTC.

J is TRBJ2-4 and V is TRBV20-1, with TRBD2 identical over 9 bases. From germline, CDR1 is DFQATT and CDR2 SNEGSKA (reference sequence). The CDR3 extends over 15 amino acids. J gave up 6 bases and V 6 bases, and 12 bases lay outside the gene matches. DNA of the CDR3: TGCAGTGCCCCCGCGGGGGGGCCTTTCCGAAACATTCAGTACTTC. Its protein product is CSAPAGGPFRNIQYF.

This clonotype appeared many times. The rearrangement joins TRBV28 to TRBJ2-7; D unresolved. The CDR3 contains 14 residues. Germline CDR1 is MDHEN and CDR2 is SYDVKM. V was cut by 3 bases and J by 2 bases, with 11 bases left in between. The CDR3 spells CASSFQSLTYEQYF. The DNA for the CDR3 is TGTGCCAGCAGTTTCCAATCCCTCACCTACGAGCAGTACTTC.

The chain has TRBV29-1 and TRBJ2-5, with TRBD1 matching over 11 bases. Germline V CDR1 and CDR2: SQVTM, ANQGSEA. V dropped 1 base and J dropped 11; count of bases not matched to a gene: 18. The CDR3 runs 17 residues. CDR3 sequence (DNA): TGCAGCGTTGAAGTTCCAGGTACCGGGACAGGGGGTCGGGAGCAGTACTTC. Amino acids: CSVEVPGTGTGGREQYF. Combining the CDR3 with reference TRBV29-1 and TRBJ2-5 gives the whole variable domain SAVISQKPSRDICQRGTSLTIQCQVDSQVTMMFWYRQQPGQSLTLIATANQGSEATYESGFVIDKFPISRPNLTFSTLTVSNMSPEDSSIYLCSVEVPGTGTGGREQYFGPGTRLLVL.

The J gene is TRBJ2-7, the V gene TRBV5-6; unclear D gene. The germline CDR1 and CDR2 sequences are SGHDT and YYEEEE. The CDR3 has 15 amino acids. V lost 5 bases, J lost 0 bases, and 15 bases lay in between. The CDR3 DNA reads TGTGCCAGCAGACAATTGGGGTGGAGCTCCTACGAGCAGTACTTC. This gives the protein CASRQLGWSSYEQYF. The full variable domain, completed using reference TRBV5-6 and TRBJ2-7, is DAGVTQSPTHLIKTRGQQVTLRCSPKSGHDTVSWYQQALGQGPQFIFQYYEEEERQRGNFPDRFSGHQFPNYSSELNVNALLLGDSALYLCASRQLGWSSYEQYFGPGTRLTVT.

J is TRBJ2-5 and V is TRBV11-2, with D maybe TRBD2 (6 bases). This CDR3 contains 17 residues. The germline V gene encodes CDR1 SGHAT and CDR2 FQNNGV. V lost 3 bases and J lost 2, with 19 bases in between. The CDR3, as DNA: TGTGCCAGCAGCTTGGCTAGCGAGGCGGGCCCTCAAGAGACCCAGTACTTC. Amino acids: CASSLASEAGPQETQYF.

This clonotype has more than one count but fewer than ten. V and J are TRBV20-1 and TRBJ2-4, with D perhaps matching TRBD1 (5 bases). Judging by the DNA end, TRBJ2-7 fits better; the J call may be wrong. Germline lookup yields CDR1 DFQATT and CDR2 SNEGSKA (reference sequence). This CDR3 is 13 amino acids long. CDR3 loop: CSATLGLPYEQYF. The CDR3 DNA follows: TGCAGTGCCACCTTGGGGCTTCCCTACGAGCAGTACTTC.

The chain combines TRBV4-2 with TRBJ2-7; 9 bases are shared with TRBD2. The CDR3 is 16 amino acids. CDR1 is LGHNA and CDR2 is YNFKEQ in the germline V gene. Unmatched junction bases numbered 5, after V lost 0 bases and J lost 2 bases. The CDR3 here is CASSQEEGGGAYEQYF. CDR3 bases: TGTGCCAGCAGCCAAGAGGAGGGCGGGGGGGCCTACGAGCAGTACTTC.

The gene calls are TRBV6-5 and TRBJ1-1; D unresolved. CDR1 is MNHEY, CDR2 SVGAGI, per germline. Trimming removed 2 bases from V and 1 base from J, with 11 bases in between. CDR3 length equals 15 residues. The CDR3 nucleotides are TGTGCCAGCAGTTACAGCGGCAATACGAACACTGAAGCTTTCTTT. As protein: CASSYSGNTNTEAFF.

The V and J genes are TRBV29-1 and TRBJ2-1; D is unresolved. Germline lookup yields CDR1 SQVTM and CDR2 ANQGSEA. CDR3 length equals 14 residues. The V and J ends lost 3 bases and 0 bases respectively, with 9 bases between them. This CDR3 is CSVDLTRSYNEQFF. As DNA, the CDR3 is TGCAGCGTTGATTTGACACGCTCCTACAATGAGCAGTTCTTC.

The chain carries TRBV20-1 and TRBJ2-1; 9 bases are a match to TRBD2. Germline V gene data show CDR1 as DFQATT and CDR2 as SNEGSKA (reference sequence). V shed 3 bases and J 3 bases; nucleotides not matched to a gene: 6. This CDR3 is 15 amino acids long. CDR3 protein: CSASRLAEYYNEQFF. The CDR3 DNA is TGCAGTGCTAGCAGACTAGCGGAGTACTACAATGAGCAGTTCTTC.

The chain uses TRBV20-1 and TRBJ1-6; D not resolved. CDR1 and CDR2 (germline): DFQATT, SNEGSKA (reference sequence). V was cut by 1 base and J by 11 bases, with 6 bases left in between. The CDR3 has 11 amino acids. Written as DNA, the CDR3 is TGCAGTGCTAGAGGGCCGGCACCCCTCCACTTT. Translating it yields CSARGPAPLHF.

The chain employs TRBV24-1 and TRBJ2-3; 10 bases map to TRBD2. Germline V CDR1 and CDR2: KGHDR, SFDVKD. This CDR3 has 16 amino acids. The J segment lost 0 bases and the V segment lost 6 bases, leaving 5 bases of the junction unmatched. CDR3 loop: CATSRYSGGSTDTQYF. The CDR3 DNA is TGTGCCACCAGTAGATATAGCGGGGGGAGCACAGATACGCAGTATTTT.

The CDR3 sequence is CSARGAGAGEKLFF. As DNA, the CDR3 is TGCAGTGCTAGAGGGGCGGGAGCAGGGGAAAAACTGTTTTTT. The V call is TRBV20-1, the J call TRBJ1-4, with a possible D match to TRBD1 (5 bases). This CDR3 is 14 amino acids long. Between the trimmed V and J ends, which lost 1 base and 8 bases, there was a span of 14 bases. The germline gives CDR1 DFQATT, CDR2 SNEGSKA (reference sequence).

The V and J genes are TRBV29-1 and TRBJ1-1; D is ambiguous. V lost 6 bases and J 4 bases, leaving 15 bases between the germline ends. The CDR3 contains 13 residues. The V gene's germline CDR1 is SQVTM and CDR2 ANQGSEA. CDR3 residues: CSVVRGLSTEAFF. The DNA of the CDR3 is TGCAGCGTGGTGAGAGGGTTGAGCACTGAAGCTTTCTTT. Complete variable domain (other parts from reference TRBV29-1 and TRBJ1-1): SAVISQKPSRDICQRGTSLTIQCQVDSQVTMMFWYRQQPGQSLTLIATANQGSEATYESGFVIDKFPISRPNLTFSTLTVSNMSPEDSSIYLCSVVRGLSTEAFFGQGTRLTVV.

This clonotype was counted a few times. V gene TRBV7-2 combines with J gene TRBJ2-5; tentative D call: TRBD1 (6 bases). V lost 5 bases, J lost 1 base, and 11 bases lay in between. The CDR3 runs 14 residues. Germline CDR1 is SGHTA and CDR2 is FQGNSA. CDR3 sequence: CASSQGQPQETQYF. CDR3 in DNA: TGTGCCAGCAGCCAGGGGCAGCCCCAAGAGACCCAGTACTTC.

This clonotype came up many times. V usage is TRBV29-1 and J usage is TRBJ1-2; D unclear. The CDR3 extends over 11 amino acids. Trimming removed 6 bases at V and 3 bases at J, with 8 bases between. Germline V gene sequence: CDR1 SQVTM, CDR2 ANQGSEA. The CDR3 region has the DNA TGCAGCGTCGAAAGAGACTATGGCTACACCTTC. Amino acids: CSVERDYGYTF.

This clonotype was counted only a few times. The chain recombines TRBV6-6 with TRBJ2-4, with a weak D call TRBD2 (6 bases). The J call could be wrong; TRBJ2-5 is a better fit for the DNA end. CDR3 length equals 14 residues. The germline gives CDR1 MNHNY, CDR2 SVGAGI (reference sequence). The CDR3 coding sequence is TGTGCCAGCAGACCCCCCCTAGCGTCAGAGACCCAGTACTTC. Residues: CASRPPLASETQYF.

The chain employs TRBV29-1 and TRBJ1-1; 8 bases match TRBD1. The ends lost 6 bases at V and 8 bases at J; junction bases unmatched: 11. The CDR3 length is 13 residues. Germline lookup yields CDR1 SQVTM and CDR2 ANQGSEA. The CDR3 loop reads CSVAGSWDREAFF. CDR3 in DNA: TGCAGCGTGGCCGGTTCCTGGGACAGGGAAGCTTTCTTT. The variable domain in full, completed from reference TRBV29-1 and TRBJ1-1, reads SAVISQKPSRDICQRGTSLTIQCQVDSQVTMMFWYRQQPGQSLTLIATANQGSEATYESGFVIDKFPISRPNLTFSTLTVSNMSPEDSSIYLCSVAGSWDREAFFGQGTRLTVV.

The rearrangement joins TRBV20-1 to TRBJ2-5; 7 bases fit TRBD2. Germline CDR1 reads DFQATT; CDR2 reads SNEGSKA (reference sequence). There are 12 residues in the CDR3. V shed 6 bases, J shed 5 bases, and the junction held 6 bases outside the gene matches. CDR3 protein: CSAGRFWETQYF. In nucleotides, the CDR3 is TGCAGTGCCGGGAGGTTTTGGGAGACCCAGTACTTC.

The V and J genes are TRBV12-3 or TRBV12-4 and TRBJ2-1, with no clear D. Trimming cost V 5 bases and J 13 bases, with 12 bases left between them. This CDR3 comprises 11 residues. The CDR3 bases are TGTGCCAGCAGTGGAGAGGAGACCCAGTTCTTC. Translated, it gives CASSGEETQFF.